These 2 T cell receptor beta chains were all obtained from the same sample, sequenced in a study of OX40 agonist ivuxolimab in advanced cancers. Sequenced by immunoSEQ multiplex PCR; TCRdb stores in-frame clones only, minus some. The data show roughly 64,000 clones, approximately 88% seen once. The material was CD4+ or CD8+ T cells sorted from blood, obtained in a trial of the OX40 agonist ivuxolimab. Source of these receptors: an adult with an advanced solid tumor such as melanoma, head and neck, liver or kidney cancer.

This clone was detected a few times. The chain uses TRBV5-6 and TRBJ2-1; 9 bases line up with TRBD2. From germline, CDR1 is SGHDT and CDR2 YYEEEE. V shed 6 bases and J 4 bases; nucleotides not matched to a gene: 8. This CDR3 has 15 amino acids. The CDR3 loop is CASKLPAGGYNEQFF. The CDR3 DNA reads TGTGCCAGCAAGCTCCCAGCGGGGGGTTACAATGAGCAGTTCTTC. The full variable domain, rest sourced from reference TRBV5-6 and TRBJ2-1, is DAGVTQSPTHLIKTRGQQVTLRCSPKSGHDTVSWYQQALGQGPQFIFQYYEEEERQRGNFPDRFSGHQFPNYSSELNVNALLLGDSALYLCASKLPAGGYNEQFFGPGTRLTVL.

In DNA form, the CDR3 reads TGTGCCAGCAGACCTAGCGGGAGTTCCTACGAGCAGTACTTC. Amino acid sequence: CASRPSGSSYEQYF. J is TRBJ2-7 and V is TRBV4-2; 10 bases match TRBD2. The germline V gene encodes CDR1 LGHNA and CDR2 YNFKEQ. Losses at the gene ends were 6 bases for V and 1 base for J; bases not matched to a gene: 3. The CDR3 is 14 amino acids.